What follows are 2 T cell receptor beta chains derived from one specimen sequenced in a study of blood T cell repertoires in COVID-19 (dated by TCRdb to about 2020). Preparation of the library involved the immunoSEQ multiplex PCR assay. This is the immuneACCESS table as TCRdb keeps it, with only in-frame sequences that have V and J called. A part of the clones is gone; compared with another copy, unresolved V genes explain less than half, and the rest is unexplained. Counted in this sample were around 150,000 clones; around 80% of them appeared once. Jointly, the top ten make up roughly 5.6% of the sample. The sequencing sample was made of PBMCs or T cells enriched from blood (not recorded which). The receptors shown here come from a man between 65 and 85 years old who had been exposed to COVID-19.

The V gene is TRBV9, the J gene TRBJ2-3, with 7 bases aligning to TRBD2. J lost 2 bases, V lost 1 base, and 10 bases had no gene match. This CDR3 is built from 17 residues. Germline CDR1 is SGDLS and CDR2 is YYNGEE. In DNA, the CDR3 is TGTGCCAGCAGCGTAAGGGGTAGCGGGCCTATCACAGATACGCAGTATTTT. This gives the protein CASSVRGSGPITDTQYF.

V is TRBV11-2 and J is TRBJ1-2; D gene unclear. Germline V gives CDR1 SGHAT, CDR2 FQNNGV. Trimming removed 2 bases at V and 7 bases at J, with 11 bases between. This CDR3 region has 13 residues. The CDR3 region is CASSLRQAGGYTF. DNA for the CDR3: TGTGCCAGCAGCTTAAGGCAGGCGGGTGGCTACACCTTC.